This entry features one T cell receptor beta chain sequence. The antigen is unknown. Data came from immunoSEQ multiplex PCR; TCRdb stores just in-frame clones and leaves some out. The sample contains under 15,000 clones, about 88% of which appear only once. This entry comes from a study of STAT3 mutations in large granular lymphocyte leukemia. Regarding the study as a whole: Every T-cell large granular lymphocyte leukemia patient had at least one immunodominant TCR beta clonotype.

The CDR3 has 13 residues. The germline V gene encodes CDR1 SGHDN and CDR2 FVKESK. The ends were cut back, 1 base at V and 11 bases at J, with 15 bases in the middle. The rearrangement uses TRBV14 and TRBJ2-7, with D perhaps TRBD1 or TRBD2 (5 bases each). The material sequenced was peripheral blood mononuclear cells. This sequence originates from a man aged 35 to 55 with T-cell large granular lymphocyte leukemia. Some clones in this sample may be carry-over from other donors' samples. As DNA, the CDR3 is TGTGCCAGCAGCCAAGGGTCGGGGCAGTGGGAGTACTTC. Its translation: CASSQGSGQWEYF.